A selection of T cell receptor beta chains follows, all from one sample in a study of identical twins. Using its own MiXCR run on the 5' RACE reads, TCRdb lists one record per CDR3 protein. The table shows hundreds of thousands of distinct CDR3 sequences, with roughly 24% occurring only once. The same data also went into a second study, on T cells expressing NK-cell markers.

The sequencing input was CD4+ T cells sorted from blood. These receptors all come from a woman between 18 and 29 years old in good health. The CDR3 runs from the conserved cysteine through the conserved F or W. The D gene is left open where the match is weak. Size values are once, few and many counts, or a class for expanded clones, and some rows have none.

d_call	clone_size	v_call	j_call	cdr3_aa	cdr3_nt
TRBD2	NA	TRBV7-9	TRBJ2-7	CASSLAASGNSYEQYF	TGTGCCAGCAGCTTAGCGGCTAGCGGAAACTCCTACGAGCAGTACTTC
NA	few	TRBV20-1	TRBJ2-3	CSAGGNRDTQYF	TGCAGTGCTGGAGGGAATAGAGATACGCAGTATTTT
NA	many	TRBV5-1	TRBJ2-3	CASTKMGGRSTDTQYF	TGCGCCAGCACCAAAATGGGCGGTCGTAGCACAGATACGCAGTATTTT
TRBD2	NA	TRBV5-1	TRBJ2-1	CASSPSGTSVVVQFF	TGCGCCAGCAGCCCATCCGGGACTAGCGTCGTAGTGCAGTTCTTC
NA	NA	TRBV5-5	TRBJ2-5	CASSGTGETQYF	TGTGCCAGCAGCGGGACGGGGGAGACCCAGTACTTC
NA	NA	TRBV19	TRBJ2-7	CASSIGSGSLEQYF	TGTGCCAGTAGTATCGGGTCGGGCAGCTTGGAGCAGTACTTC
TRBD2	few	TRBV28	TRBJ2-5	CASSSGHLAGAQETQYF	TGTGCCAGCAGTTCGGGACACTTAGCGGGAGCCCAAGAGACCCAGTACTTC
TRBD2	NA	TRBV12-3/TRBV12-4	TRBJ2-2	CATFRQLAGGNTGELFF	TGTGCCACCTTCCGCCAATTAGCGGGGGGGAACACCGGGGAGCTGTTTTTT
NA	few	TRBV5-5	TRBJ2-1	CASSLEDSSRSYNEQFF	TGTGCCAGCAGCTTAGAGGACTCAAGTCGCTCCTACAATGAGCAGTTCTTC
NA	NA	TRBV6-2/TRBV6-3	TRBJ2-1	CATQPWTVGSYNEQFF	TGTGCCACTCAACCCTGGACGGTCGGCTCCTACAATGAGCAGTTCTTC
TRBD1	few	TRBV7-9	TRBJ1-1	CASTRGRDTNTEAFF	TGTGCCAGCACCAGGGGGCGGGACACAAACACTGAAGCTTTCTTT
TRBD2	few	TRBV12-3/TRBV12-4	TRBJ2-3	CASSLGLAGSDTQYF	TGTGCCAGCAGTTTAGGACTAGCGGGGTCAGATACGCAGTATTTT
NA	once	TRBV6-2/TRBV6-3	TRBJ2-1	CASTLHRTRSYNEQFF	TGTGCCAGCACGTTACACAGGACTCGCTCCTACAATGAGCAGTTCTTC
NA	NA	TRBV20-1	TRBJ2-2	CSARGLPGAGELFF	TGCAGTGCTAGGGGCCTACCGGGCGCCGGGGAGCTGTTTTTT
TRBD2	NA	TRBV30	TRBJ2-5	CAWTSSGSRDQYF	TGTGCCTGGACTAGCAGCGGGAGTAGGGACCAGTACTTC
TRBD1	NA	TRBV20-1	TRBJ2-7	CSASLPQGAYEQYF	TGCAGTGCTAGTCTCCCGCAGGGGGCCTACGAGCAGTACTTC
NA	NA	TRBV20-1	TRBJ1-2	CSAETYGYTF	TGCAGTGCCGAGACCTATGGCTACACCTTC
TRBD2	few	TRBV12-3/TRBV12-4	TRBJ2-1	CASSFKALGSGSYEQFF	TGTGCCAGCAGTTTCAAAGCCTTAGGTAGCGGGAGCTATGAGCAGTTCTTC
NA	few	TRBV7-9	TRBJ1-1	CASSHPGTEAFF	TGTGCCAGCAGCCACCCGGGCACTGAAGCTTTCTTT
NA	NA	TRBV20-1	TRBJ2-3	CSELRLTDTQYF	TGCAGTGAGCTTAGGCTAACAGATACGCAGTATTTT
TRBD2	few	TRBV5-4	TRBJ2-3	CASSDTSGGSTDTQYF	TGTGCCAGCAGCGATACTAGCGGGGGGTCCACAGATACGCAGTATTTT
TRBD1	NA	TRBV6-2/TRBV6-3	TRBJ2-1	CASSYSSGGVSNEQFF	TGTGCCAGCAGTTACTCATCAGGGGGCGTTTCCAATGAGCAGTTCTTC
NA	NA	TRBV10-3	TRBJ1-1	CAISPDRQQGVF	TGTGCCATCAGCCCGGACAGACAACAAGGCGTTTTT
NA	many	TRBV2	TRBJ2-1	CASNPRDVEQFF	TGTGCCAGCAACCCCAGGGACGTTGAGCAGTTCTTC
NA	NA	TRBV24-1	TRBJ2-7	CATFTGTSYEQYF	TGTGCCACCTTTACCGGGACCTCCTACGAGCAGTACTTC
NA	NA	TRBV15	TRBJ2-3	CATSATVHTDTQYF	TGTGCCACCAGCGCAACAGTTCACACAGATACGCAGTATTTT
TRBD2	NA	TRBV10-1	TRBJ2-2	CASSDSGSTGELFF	TGCGCCAGCAGTGATAGCGGGAGCACCGGGGAGCTGTTTTTT
TRBD1	NA	TRBV18	TRBJ2-6	CASSPNQQGAGANVLTF	TGTGCCAGCTCACCGAATCAACAGGGGGCAGGGGCCAACGTCCTGACTTTC
NA	NA	TRBV30	TRBJ2-7	CAWSQGVRASYEQYF	TGTGCCTGGAGTCAAGGGGTTCGAGCCTCCTACGAGCAGTACTTC
NA	few	TRBV12-3/TRBV12-4	TRBJ1-6	CASTQEGSPLHF	TGTGCCAGCACCCAAGAGGGATCACCCCTCCACTTT
NA	few	TRBV7-2	TRBJ2-3	CASSLTSRLNTDTQYF	TGTGCCAGCAGCTTAACCTCTCGGCTAAATACAGATACGCAGTATTTT
NA	few	TRBV27	TRBJ2-6	CASRTTGANVLTF	TGTGCCAGCAGAACAACGGGGGCCAACGTCCTGACTTTC
TRBD2	NA	TRBV6-2/TRBV6-3	TRBJ2-3	CASSGPDGRGYTDTQYF	TGTGCCAGCAGTGGGCCCGACGGGCGGGGGTACACAGATACGCAGTATTTT
TRBD1	few	TRBV7-2	TRBJ1-1	CASNPQGSTEAFF	TGTGCCAGCAACCCACAGGGGAGCACTGAAGCTTTCTTT
TRBD2	NA	TRBV7-2	TRBJ2-5	CTSSSRTSGRRETQYF	TGTACCAGCAGCTCCCGGACTAGCGGGAGACGAGAGACCCAGTACTTC
TRBD2	NA	TRBV30	TRBJ2-1	CAWSVGTSLDEQFF	TGTGCCTGGAGTGTCGGGACTAGCCTCGATGAGCAGTTCTTC
NA	NA	TRBV11-2	TRBJ2-5	CASSRSRTEETQYF	TGTGCCAGCAGCCGATCCCGGACAGAAGAGACCCAGTACTTC
TRBD2	NA	TRBV3-1	TRBJ2-2	CASRLAGGRTGELFF	TGTGCCAGCAGGCTAGCGGGAGGTCGAACCGGGGAGCTGTTTTTT
TRBD2	once	TRBV5-6	TRBJ2-7	CASSSRLAGGGPNYEQYF	TGTGCCAGCAGCTCGAGACTAGCGGGAGGGGGGCCTAACTACGAGCAGTACTTC
TRBD2	NA	TRBV5-1	TRBJ2-2	CASSLDGGGTTGELFF	TGCGCCAGCAGCTTGGATGGCGGGGGGACCACCGGGGAGCTGTTTTTT
TRBD2	once	TRBV27	TRBJ2-3	CASSPGGSSTDTQYF	TGTGCCAGCAGCCCGGGGGGATCTAGCACAGATACGCAGTATTTT
TRBD2	NA	TRBV7-2	TRBJ2-1	CASSVRTSGAGEQFF	TGTGCCAGCAGCGTCCGGACTAGCGGGGCGGGGGAGCAGTTCTTC
TRBD1	few	TRBV12-3/TRBV12-4	TRBJ1-5	CASSLDRADQPQHF	TGTGCCAGCAGTTTGGACAGGGCGGATCAGCCCCAGCATTTT
TRBD2	NA	TRBV29-1	TRBJ2-1	CSVGRLAGGNEQFF	TGCAGCGTCGGCCGACTAGCGGGGGGGAATGAGCAGTTCTTC
TRBD1	few	TRBV12-5	TRBJ2-7	CASGLPSQGASSYEQYF	TGTGCTAGTGGTTTGCCTTCCCAGGGGGCGAGCTCCTACGAGCAGTACTTC
TRBD1	NA	TRBV20-1	TRBJ2-7	CSADRGRSKQYF	TGCAGTGCGGACAGGGGACGTTCAAAGCAGTACTTC
TRBD1	NA	TRBV12-3/TRBV12-4	TRBJ1-2	CASVIGGAGQSYTF	TGTGCCAGTGTAATAGGGGGCGCGGGGCAGAGCTACACCTTC
NA	NA	TRBV5-5	TRBJ2-1	CASSPGLLGDEQFF	TGTGCCAGCAGCCCTGGACTCCTCGGCGATGAGCAGTTCTTC
TRBD1	NA	TRBV18	TRBJ1-2	CASSLGQPYYGYTF	TGTGCCAGCTCCCTGGGACAGCCCTACTATGGCTACACCTTC
NA	NA	TRBV7-2	TRBJ2-5	CASSAQGPGETQYF	TGTGCCAGCAGCGCCCAGGGACCGGGGGAGACCCAGTACTTC
NA	NA	TRBV19	TRBJ1-4	CASSLVRGGNEKLFF	TGTGCCAGTAGTCTGGTCCGTGGGGGTAATGAAAAACTGTTTTTT
NA	NA	TRBV7-9	TRBJ2-7	CASSLELGSGSYEQYF	TGTGCCAGCAGCTTAGAATTAGGGAGTGGGTCCTACGAGCAGTACTTC